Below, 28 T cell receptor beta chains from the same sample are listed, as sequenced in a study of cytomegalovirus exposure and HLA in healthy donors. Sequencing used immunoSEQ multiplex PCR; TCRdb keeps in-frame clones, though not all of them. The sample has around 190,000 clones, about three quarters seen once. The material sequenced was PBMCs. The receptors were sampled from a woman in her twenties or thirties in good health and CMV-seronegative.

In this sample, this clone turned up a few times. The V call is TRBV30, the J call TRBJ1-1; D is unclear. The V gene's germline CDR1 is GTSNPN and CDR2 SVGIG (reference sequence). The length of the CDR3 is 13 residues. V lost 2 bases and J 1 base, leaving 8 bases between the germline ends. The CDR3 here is CAWSTQTNTEAFF. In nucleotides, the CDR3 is TGTGCCTGGAGTACACAGACGAACACTGAAGCTTTCTTT.

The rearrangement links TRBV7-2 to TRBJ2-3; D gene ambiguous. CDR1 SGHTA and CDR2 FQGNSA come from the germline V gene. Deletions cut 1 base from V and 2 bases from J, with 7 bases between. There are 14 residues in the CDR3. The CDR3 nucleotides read TGTGCCAGCAGCTTAGACCAGATCACAGATACGCAGTATTTT. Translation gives CASSLDQITDTQYF.

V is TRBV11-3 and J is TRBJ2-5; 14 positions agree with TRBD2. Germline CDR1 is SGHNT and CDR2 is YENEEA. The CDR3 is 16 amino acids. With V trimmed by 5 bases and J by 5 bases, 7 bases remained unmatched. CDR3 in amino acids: CASSGGLAGADETQYF. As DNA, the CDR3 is TGTGCCAGCAGCGGGGGACTAGCGGGAGCGGACGAGACCCAGTACTTC.

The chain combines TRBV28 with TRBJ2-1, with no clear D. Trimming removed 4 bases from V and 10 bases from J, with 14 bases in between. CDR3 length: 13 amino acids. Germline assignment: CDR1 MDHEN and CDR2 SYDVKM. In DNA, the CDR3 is TGTGCCAGCAGTTCTAGAAGGAGTACAGAGCAGTTCTTC. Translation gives CASSSRRSTEQFF.

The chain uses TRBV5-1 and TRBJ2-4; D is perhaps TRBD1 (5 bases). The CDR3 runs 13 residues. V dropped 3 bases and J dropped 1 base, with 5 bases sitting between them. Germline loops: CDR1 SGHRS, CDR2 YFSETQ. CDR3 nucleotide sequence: TGCGCCAGCAGCTGGGGCGCCAAAAACATTCAGTACTTC. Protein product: CASSWGAKNIQYF.

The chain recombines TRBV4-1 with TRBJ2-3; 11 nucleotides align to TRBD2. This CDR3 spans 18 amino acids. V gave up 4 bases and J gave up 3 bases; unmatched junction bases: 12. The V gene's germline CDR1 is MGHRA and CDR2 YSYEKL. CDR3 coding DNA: TGCGCCAGCAGCCGAAGTGGGCTAGCGGGAGGCCGAACAGATACGCAGTATTTT. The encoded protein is CASSRSGLAGGRTDTQYF.

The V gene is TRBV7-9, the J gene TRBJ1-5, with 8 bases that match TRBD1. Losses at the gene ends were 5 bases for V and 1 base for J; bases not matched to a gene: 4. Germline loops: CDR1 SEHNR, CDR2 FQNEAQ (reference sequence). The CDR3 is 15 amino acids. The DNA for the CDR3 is TGTGCCAGCAGCCTGGCAGGGGGCAGCAATCAGCCCCAGCATTTT. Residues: CASSLAGGSNQPQHF.

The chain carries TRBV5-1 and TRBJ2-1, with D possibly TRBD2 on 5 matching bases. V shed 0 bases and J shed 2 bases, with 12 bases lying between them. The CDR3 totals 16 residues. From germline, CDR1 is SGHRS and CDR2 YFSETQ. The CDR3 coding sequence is TGCGCCAGCAGCTTGGATGAGGGTCCCCCCTACAATGAGCAGTTCTTC. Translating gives CASSLDEGPPYNEQFF.

The CDR3 sequence is CASSIGGGRMTEAFF. CDR3 DNA: TGTGCCAGTAGTATAGGCGGCGGGCGTATGACTGAAGCTTTCTTT. The V and J genes are TRBV19 and TRBJ1-1; D gene ambiguous. The V gene lost 1 base and the J gene lost 5 bases, with 14 bases spanning the gap. The germline V gene has CDR1 LNHDA and CDR2 SQIVND (reference sequence). The CDR3 has 15 residues.

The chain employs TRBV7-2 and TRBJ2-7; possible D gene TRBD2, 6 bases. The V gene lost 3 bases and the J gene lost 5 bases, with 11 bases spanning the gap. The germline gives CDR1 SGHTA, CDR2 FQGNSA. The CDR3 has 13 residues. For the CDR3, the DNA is TGTGCCAGCAGCTTGGGAGGCCTCGACGAGCAGTACTTC. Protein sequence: CASSLGGLDEQYF.

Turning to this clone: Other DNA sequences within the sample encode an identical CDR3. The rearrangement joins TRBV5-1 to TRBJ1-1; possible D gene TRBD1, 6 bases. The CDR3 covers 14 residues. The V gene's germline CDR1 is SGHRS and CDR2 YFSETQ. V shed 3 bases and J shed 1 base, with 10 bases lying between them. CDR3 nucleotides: TGCGCCAGCAGCTCCGGACAGCCGAACACTGAAGCTTTCTTT. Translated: CASSSGQPNTEAFF.

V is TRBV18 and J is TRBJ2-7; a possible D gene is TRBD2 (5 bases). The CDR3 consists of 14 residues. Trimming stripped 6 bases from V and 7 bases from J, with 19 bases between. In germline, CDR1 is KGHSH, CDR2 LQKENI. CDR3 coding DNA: TGTGCCAGCTCGCGACGGGCCGGGGAGAAAGAGCAGTACTTC. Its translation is CASSRRAGEKEQYF.

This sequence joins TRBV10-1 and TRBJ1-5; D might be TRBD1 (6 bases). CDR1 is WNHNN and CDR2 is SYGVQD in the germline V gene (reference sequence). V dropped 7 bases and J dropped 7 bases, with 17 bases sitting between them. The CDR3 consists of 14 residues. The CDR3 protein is CASTTRGGGQPQHF. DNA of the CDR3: TGCGCCAGCACTACAAGGGGGGGAGGCCAGCCCCAGCATTTT.

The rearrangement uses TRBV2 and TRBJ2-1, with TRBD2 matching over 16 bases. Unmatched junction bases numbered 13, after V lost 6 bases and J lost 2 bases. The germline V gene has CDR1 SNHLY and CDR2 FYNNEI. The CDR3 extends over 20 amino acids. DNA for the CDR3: TGTGCCAGCAGACGCCCGGGACTAGCGGGAGGGCCGACCGCCTACAATGAGCAGTTCTTC. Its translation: CASRRPGLAGGPTAYNEQFF.

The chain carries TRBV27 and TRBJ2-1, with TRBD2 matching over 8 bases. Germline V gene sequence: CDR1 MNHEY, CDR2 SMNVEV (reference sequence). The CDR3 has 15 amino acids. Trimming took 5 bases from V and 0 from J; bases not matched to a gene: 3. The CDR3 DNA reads TGTGCCAGCAGTCCCCGGGGGGGCTCCTACAATGAGCAGTTCTTC. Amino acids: CASSPRGGSYNEQFF.

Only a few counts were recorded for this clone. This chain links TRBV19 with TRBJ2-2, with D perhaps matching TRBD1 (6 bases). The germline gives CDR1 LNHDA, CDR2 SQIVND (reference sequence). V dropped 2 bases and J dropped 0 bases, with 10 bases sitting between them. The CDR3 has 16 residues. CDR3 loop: CASSIWQGTNTGELFF. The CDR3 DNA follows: TGTGCCAGTAGTATATGGCAGGGGACGAACACCGGGGAGCTGTTTTTT.

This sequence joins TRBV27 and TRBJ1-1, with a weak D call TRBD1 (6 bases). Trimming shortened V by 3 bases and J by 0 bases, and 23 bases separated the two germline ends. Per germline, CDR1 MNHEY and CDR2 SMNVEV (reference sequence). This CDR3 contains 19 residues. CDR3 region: CASSFSDDRKPYMNTEAFF. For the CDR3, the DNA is TGTGCCAGCAGTTTTTCGGACGACAGGAAACCCTACATGAACACTGAAGCTTTCTTT.

This CDR3 is CASSLDSINQPQHF. CDR3 nucleotide sequence: TGTGCCAGCAGCTTGGACAGCATCAATCAGCCCCAGCATTTT. V usage is TRBV7-6 and J usage is TRBJ1-5; D perhaps matches TRBD1 (6 bases). The germline gives CDR1 SGHVS, CDR2 FNYEAQ. The V gene lost 3 bases and the J gene lost 3 bases, with 9 bases spanning the gap. This CDR3 comprises 14 residues.

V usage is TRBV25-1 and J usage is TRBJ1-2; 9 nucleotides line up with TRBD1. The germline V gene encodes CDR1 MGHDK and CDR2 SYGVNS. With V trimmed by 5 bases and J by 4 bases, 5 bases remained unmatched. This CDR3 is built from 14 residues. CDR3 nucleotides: TGTGCCAGCAGTACCGGGACAGGGCTCTATGGCTACACCTTC. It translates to CASSTGTGLYGYTF.

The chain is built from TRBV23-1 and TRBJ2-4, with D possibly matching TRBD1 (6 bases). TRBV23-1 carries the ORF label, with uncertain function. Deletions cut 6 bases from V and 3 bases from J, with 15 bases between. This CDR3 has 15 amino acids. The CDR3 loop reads CASRMDSAGKNIQYF. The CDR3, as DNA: TGCGCCAGCAGGATGGACAGTGCTGGCAAAAACATTCAGTACTTC.

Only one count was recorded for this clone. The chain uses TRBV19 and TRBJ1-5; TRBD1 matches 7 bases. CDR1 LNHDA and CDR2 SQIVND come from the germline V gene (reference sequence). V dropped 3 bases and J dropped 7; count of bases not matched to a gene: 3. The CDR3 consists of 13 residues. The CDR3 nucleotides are TGTGCCAGTAGTATGACAGGGATCCAGCCCCAGCATTTT. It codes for CASSMTGIQPQHF.

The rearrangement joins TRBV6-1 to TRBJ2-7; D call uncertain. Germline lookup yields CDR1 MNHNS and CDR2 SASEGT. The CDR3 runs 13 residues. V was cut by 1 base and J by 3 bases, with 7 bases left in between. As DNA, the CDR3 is TGTGCCAGCAGTGAAGGAGGCTTCTACGAGCAGTACTTC. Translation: CASSEGGFYEQYF.

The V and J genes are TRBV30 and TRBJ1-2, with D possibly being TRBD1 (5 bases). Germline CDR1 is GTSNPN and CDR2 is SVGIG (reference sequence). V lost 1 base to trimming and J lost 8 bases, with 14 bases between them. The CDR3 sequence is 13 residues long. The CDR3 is CAWSGADMRGYTF. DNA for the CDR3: TGTGCCTGGAGTGGGGCGGACATGCGCGGCTACACCTTC.

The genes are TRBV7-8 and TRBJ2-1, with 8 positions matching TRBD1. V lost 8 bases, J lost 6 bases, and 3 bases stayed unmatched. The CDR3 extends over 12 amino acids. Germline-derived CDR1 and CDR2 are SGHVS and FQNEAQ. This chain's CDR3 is CASGQGGNEQFF. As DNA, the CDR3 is TGTGCCAGCGGACAGGGAGGCAATGAGCAGTTCTTC. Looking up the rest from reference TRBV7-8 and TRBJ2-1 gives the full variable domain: GAGVSQSPRYKVAKRGQDVALRCDPISGHVSLFWYQQALGQGPEFLTYFQNEAQLDKSGLPSDRFFAERPEGSVSTLKIQRTQQEDSAVYLCASGQGGNEQFFGPGTRLTVL.

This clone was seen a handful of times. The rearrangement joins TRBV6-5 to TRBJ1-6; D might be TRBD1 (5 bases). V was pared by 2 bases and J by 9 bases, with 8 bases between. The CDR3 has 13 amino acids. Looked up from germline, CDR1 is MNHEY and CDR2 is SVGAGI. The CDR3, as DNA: TGTGCCAGCAGTTACAATAGGGGTTCACCCCTCCACTTT. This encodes CASSYNRGSPLHF.

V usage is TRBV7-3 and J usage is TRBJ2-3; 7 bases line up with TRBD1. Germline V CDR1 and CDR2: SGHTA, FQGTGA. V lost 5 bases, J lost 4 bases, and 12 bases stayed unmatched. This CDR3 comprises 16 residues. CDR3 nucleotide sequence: TGTGCCAGCAGCGTAATGGGGACAGCCGCCGCAGATACGCAGTATTTT. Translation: CASSVMGTAAADTQYF.

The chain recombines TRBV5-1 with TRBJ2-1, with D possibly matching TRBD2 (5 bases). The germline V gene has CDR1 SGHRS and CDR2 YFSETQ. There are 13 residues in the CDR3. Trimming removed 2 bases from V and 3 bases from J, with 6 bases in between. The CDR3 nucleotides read TGCGCCAGCAGCTTTGGACTCTACAATGAGCAGTTCTTC. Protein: CASSFGLYNEQFF.

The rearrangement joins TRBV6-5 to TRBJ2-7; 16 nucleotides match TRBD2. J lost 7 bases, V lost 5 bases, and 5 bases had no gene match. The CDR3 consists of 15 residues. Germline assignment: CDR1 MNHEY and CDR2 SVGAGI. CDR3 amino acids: CASSRPGLAGGEQYF. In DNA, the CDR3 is TGTGCCAGCAGTCGACCGGGACTAGCGGGAGGGGAGCAGTACTTC.